This passage covers 12 T cell receptor beta chains from one sample sequenced in a study of T cells expressing NK-cell markers. After re-calling the 5' RACE reads, TCRdb lists one entry per CDR3 protein, DNA absent. The table lists more than 250,000 distinct CDR3 sequences. Input material: blood T cells: a sorted CD56 or NKG2C T cell subset, CD4+ or CD8+ T cells, or bulk PBMC T cells (not recorded which). The source is a man between 18 and 35 years old in good health.

The rearrangement links TRBV6-5 to TRBJ2-2; TCRdb proposes TRBD1, but this gene call is untestable without DNA. The germline V gene has CDR1 MNHEY and CDR2 SVGAGI. The CDR3 length is 18 residues. The CDR3 loop reads CASSRQGVFVAGTGELFF.

The chain employs TRBV20-1 and TRBJ2-5; TCRdb's D gene call, TRBD1, goes unchecked for lack of DNA. Germline loops: CDR1 DFQATT, CDR2 SNEGSKA (reference sequence). The length of the CDR3 is 16 residues. This chain's CDR3 is CSARPPLRLPEETQYF.

This sequence joins TRBV12-3 or TRBV12-4 and TRBJ2-5. This CDR3 comprises 15 residues. The CDR3 is CASSSSGVRQETQYF.

The chain links TRBV20-1 to TRBJ2-3; with no DNA, the TCRdb D assignment of TRBD2 cannot be verified. This CDR3 has 15 residues. CDR1 and CDR2 (germline): DFQATT, SNEGSKA (reference sequence). The CDR3 loop reads CSARDVAGETDTQYF.

V gene TRBV11-3 combines with J gene TRBJ2-3; no DNA is available, so the TRBD2 call from TCRdb remains unchecked. Germline V lookup: CDR1 SGHNT, CDR2 YENEEA. This CDR3 has 14 amino acids. CDR3 in amino acids: CASSLDRAIDTQYF.

V usage is TRBV20-1 and J usage is TRBJ1-4; the TRBD1 assignment by TCRdb is unverifiable without DNA. The CDR3 is 13 amino acids. Germline CDR1 and CDR2: DFQATT and SNEGSKA (reference sequence). CDR3: CSATPWQAEGLFF.

The chain has TRBV12-3 or TRBV12-4 and TRBJ1-2; TCRdb's assignment of TRBD1 cannot be checked, as there is no DNA. This CDR3 is 13 amino acids long. The CDR3 is CASSLTGSYGYTF.

The chain combines TRBV5-1 with TRBJ1-5. The germline V gene encodes CDR1 SGHRS and CDR2 YFSETQ. The CDR3 loop spans 15 amino acids. The CDR3: CASKTTAGDGQPQHF.

The rearrangement joins TRBV10-3 to TRBJ2-3; absent DNA, TCRdb's TRBD2 call cannot be checked. Germline CDR1 and CDR2: ENHRY and SYGVKD. The CDR3 runs to 13 residues. This chain's CDR3 is CAIRGSGEDTQYF.

V is TRBV25-1 and J is TRBJ2-6; TCRdb's D call, TRBD1, is unchecked because there is no DNA. The germline CDR1 and CDR2 sequences are MGHDK and SYGVNS. The CDR3 is 18 amino acids. CDR3 protein: CASSRGATWRTGANVLTF.

V is TRBV5-1 and J is TRBJ2-7; TCRdb returns TRBD1, unconfirmable since there is no DNA. Germline V gene data show CDR1 as SGHRS and CDR2 as YFSETQ. CDR3 length: 16 amino acids. CDR3 region: CASSPKGQTGLYEQYF.

CDR3 in amino acids: CASSLTGQGLDEQFF. The chain has TRBV12-3 or TRBV12-4 and TRBJ2-1; with no DNA, the TCRdb D assignment of TRBD1 cannot be verified. This CDR3 region has 15 residues.